This T cell receptor beta chain stems from a study of regulatory T cells in long-lasting Graves disease. Researchers made TCR beta libraries by using iRepertoire HTBI primers and running Arm-PCR on CDR3 regions. MiXCR was run by TCRdb on the multiplex PCR reads, yielding one entry per CDR3 protein. The data show roughly 560,000 distinct CDR3 sequences, with around 12% seen just once and around 9.3% held by the top ten. The sample holds many counts of this clonotype. Time point in this sample: newly diagnosed GD, antithyroid drugs for less than 3 months. The authors made the TCR library using RNA they extracted from PBMCs. The sample also formed part of further work on T cells in Graves' hyperthyroidism and ophthalmopathy. That work states: In the blood, most expanded thyroid clonotypes above 0.001 appeared as well.

This sequence originates from a woman aged 30 to 39 with Graves disease. Here the sequenced sample was peripheral blood mononuclear cells (PBMCs), taken at new diagnosis, from a patient treated with antithyroid drugs.

The CDR3 spells CASSYLDMNTEAFF. CDR3 bases: TGTGCCAGCAGTTACTTGGACATGAACACTGAAGCTTTCTTT. The chain links TRBV6-2 or TRBV6-3 to TRBJ1-1; perhaps TRBD1 as D (5 bases). The CDR3 has 14 residues. Trimming shortened V by 1 base and J by 0 bases, and 6 bases separated the two germline ends. The germline CDR1 and CDR2 sequences are MNHEY and SVGEGT.